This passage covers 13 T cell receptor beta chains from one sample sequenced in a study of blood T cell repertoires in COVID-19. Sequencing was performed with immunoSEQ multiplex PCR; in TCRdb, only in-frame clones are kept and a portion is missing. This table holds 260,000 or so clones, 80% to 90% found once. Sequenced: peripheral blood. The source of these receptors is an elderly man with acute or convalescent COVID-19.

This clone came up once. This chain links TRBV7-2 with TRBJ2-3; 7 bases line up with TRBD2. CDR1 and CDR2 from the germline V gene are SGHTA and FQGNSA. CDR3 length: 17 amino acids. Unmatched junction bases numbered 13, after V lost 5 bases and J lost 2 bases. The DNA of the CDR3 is TGTGCCAGCAGCCCCCAGGTGGGGCGGGGGACCACAGATACGCAGTATTTT. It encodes CASSPQVGRGTTDTQYF.

The CDR3 DNA follows: TGTGCCAGCAAGGACAGGGGTAATTCACCCCTCCACTTT. Translated: CASKDRGNSPLHF. This chain joins TRBV6-5 and TRBJ1-6; 9 positions match TRBD1. CDR1 and CDR2 (germline): MNHEY, SVGAGI. This CDR3 contains 13 residues. The ends lost 7 bases at V and 6 bases at J; junction bases unmatched: 1.

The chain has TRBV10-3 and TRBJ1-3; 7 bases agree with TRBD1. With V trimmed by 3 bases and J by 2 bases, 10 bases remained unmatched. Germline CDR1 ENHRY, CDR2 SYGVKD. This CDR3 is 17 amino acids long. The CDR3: CAISDTKGQVPGNTIYF. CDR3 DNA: TGTGCCATCAGTGACACCAAAGGACAGGTACCTGGAAACACCATATATTTT.

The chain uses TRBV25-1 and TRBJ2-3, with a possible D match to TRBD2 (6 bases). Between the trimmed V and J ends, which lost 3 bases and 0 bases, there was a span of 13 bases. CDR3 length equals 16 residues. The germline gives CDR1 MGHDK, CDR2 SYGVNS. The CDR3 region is CASSDRGLSSTDTQYF. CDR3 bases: TGTGCCAGCAGTGACCGAGGACTAAGTAGCACAGATACGCAGTATTTT.

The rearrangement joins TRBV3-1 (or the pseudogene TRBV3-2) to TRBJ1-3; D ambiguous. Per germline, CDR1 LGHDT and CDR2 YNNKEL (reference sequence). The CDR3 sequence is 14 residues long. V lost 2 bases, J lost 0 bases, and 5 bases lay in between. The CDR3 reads CASSQPRSGNTIYF. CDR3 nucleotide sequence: TGTGCCAGCAGCCAACCGCGCTCTGGAAACACCATATATTTT.

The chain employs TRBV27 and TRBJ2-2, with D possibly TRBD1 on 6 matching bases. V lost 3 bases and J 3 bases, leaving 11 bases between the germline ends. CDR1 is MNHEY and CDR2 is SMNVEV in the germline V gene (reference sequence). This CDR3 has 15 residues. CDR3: CASSFGDRYTGELFF. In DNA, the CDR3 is TGTGCCAGCAGTTTTGGAGACAGGTACACCGGGGAGCTGTTTTTT.

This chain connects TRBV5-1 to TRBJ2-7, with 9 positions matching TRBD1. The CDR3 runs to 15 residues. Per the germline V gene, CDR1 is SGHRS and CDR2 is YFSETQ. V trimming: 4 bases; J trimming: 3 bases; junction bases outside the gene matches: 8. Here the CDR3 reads CASSLGQGGNYEQYF. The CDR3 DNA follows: TGCGCCAGCAGCCTGGGACAGGGCGGGAACTACGAGCAGTACTTC.

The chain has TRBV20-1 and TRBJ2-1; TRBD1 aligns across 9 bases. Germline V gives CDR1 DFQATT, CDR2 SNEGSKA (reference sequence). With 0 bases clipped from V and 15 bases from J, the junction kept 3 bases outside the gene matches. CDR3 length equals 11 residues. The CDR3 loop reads CSARDPGQGFF. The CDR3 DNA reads TGCAGTGCTAGAGATCCGGGACAGGGGTTCTTC.

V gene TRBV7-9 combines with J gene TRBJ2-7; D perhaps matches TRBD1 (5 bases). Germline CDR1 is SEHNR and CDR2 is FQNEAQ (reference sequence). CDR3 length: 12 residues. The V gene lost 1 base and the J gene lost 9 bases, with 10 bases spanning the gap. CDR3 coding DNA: TGTGCCAGCAGCTTAGAGGGGCTAGGGCAGTACTTC. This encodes CASSLEGLGQYF.

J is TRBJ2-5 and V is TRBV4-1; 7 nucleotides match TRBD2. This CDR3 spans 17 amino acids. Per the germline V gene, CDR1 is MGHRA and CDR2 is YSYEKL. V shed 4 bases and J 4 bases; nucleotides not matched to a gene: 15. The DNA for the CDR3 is TGCGCCAGCAGCCGACTTGAGTTGCGGGGGTCGGGAGAGACCCAGTACTTC. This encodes CASSRLELRGSGETQYF.

This chain's CDR3 is CASSLGTSGNTDTQYF. In DNA form, the CDR3 reads TGTGCCAGCAGCTTAGGGACTAGCGGGAACACAGATACGCAGTATTTT. The gene calls are TRBV11-3 and TRBJ2-3, with 12 positions matching TRBD2. V gave up 1 base and J gave up 2 bases; unmatched junction bases: 1. The CDR3 sequence is 16 residues long. Germline lookup yields CDR1 SGHNT and CDR2 YENEEA.

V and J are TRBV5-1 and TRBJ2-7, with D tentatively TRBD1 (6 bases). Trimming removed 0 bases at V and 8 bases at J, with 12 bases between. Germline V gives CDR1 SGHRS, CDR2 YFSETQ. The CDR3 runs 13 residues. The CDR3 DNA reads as TGCGCCAGCAGCTTGGATTCTCAGGGGCAGCAGTACTTC. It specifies CASSLDSQGQQYF.

The CDR3, as DNA: TGTGCCAGCAGCTGGGCCCGATCCAACACTGAAGCTTTCTTT. This encodes CASSWARSNTEAFF. The genes are TRBV6-5 and TRBJ1-1; no reliable D call. Germline assignment: CDR1 MNHEY and CDR2 SVGAGI. V lost 6 bases and J lost 2, with 13 bases in between. This CDR3 comprises 14 residues.